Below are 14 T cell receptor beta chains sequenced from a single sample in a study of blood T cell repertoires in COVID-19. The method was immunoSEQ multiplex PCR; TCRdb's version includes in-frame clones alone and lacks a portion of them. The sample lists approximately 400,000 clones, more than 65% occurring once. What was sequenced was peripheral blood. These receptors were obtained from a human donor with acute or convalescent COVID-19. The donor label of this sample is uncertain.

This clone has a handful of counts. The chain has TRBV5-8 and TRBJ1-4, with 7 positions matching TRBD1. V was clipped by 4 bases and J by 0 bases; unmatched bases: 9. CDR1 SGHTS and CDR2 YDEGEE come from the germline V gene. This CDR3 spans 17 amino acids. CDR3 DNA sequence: TGTGCCAGCAGCCTATGGACAGGCACTGCAACTAATGAAAAACTGTTTTTT. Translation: CASSLWTGTATNEKLFF.

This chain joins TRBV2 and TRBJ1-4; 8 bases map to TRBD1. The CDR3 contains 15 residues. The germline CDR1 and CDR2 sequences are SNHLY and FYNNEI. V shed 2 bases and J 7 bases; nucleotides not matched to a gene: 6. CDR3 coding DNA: TGTGCCAGCAGTGAATTGCCAGGGGGCAGTGAAAAACTGTTTTTT. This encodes CASSELPGGSEKLFF. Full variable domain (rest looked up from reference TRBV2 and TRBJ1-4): EPEVTQTPSHQVTQMGQEVILRCVPISNHLYFYWYRQILGQKVEFLVSFYNNEISEKSEIFDDQFSVERPDGSNFTLKIRSTKLEDSAMYFCASSELPGGSEKLFFGSGTQLSVL.

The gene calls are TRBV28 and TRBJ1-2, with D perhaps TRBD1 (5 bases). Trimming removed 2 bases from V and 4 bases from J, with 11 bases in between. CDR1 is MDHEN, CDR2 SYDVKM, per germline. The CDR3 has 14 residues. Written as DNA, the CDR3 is TGTGCCAGCAGTTTAGGCAGGGAGGGCTATGGCTACACCTTC. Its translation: CASSLGREGYGYTF.

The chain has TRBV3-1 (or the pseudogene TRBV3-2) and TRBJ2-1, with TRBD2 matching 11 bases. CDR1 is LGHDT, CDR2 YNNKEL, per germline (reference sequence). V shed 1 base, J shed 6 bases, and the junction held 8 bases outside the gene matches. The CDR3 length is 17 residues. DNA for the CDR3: TGTGCCAGCAGCCAAGGGGCCGGGACTAGCGGACTCAATGAGCAGTTCTTC. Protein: CASSQGAGTSGLNEQFF.

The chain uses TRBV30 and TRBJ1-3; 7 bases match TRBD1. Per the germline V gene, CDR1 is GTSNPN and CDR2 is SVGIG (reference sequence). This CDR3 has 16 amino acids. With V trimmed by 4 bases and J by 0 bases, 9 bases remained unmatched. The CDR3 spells CAWTRRRDSSGNTIYF. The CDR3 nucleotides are TGTGCCTGGACCCGCCGAAGGGACAGCTCTGGAAACACCATATATTTT.

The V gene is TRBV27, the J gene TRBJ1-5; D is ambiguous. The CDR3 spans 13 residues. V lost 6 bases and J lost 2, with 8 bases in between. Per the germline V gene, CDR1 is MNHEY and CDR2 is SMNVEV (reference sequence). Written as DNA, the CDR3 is TGTGCCAGCAGCCCACGGGGCAATCAGCCCCAGCATTTT. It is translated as CASSPRGNQPQHF.

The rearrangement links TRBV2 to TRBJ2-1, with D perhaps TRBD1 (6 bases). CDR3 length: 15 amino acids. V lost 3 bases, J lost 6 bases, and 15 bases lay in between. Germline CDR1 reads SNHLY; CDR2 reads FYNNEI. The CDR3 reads CASSDWGPAFNEQFF. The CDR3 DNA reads TGTGCCAGCAGTGATTGGGGGCCGGCCTTCAATGAGCAGTTCTTC.

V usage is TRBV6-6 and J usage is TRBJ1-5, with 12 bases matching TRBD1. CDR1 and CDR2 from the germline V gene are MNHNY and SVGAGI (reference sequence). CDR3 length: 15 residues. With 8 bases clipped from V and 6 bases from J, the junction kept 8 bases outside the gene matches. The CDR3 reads CASGPGTGGVQPQHF. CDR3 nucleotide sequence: TGTGCCAGCGGACCAGGGACAGGGGGCGTTCAGCCCCAGCATTTT.

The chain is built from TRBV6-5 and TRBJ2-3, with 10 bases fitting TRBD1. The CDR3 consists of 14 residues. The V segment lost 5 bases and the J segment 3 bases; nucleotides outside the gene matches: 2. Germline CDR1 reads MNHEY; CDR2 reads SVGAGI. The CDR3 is CASSLGQGTDTQYF. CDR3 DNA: TGTGCCAGCAGTCTGGGACAGGGGACAGATACGCAGTATTTT.

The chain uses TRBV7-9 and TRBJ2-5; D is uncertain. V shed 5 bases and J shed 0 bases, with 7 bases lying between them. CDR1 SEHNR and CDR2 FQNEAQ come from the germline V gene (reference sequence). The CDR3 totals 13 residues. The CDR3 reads CASSIRDQETQYF. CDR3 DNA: TGTGCCAGCAGCATTCGGGACCAAGAGACCCAGTACTTC.

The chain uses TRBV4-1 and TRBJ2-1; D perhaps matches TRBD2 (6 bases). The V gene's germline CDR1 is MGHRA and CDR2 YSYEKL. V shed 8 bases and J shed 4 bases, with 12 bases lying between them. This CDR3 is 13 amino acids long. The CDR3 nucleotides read TGCGCCAGCGGGGCGGGAATTTACAATGAGCAGTTCTTC. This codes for CASGAGIYNEQFF.

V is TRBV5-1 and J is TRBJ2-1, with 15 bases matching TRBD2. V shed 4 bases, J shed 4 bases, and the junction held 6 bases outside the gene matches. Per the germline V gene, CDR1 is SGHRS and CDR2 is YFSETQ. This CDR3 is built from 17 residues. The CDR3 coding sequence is TGCGCCAGCAGCCCGGGACTAGCGGGAGGTTTTTACAATGAGCAGTTCTTC. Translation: CASSPGLAGGFYNEQFF.

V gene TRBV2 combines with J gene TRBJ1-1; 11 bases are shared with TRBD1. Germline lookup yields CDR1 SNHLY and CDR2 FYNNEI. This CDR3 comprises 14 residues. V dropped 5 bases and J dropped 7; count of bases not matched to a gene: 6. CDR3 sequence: CASSRTGGEGEAFF. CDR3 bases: TGTGCCAGCAGTCGGACAGGGGGCGAGGGTGAAGCTTTCTTT.

The CDR3 nucleotides are TGTGCCAGCAGCCCAGACCGCAACAAGTACCAAGAGACCCAGTACTTC. Its translation: CASSPDRNKYQETQYF. The chain recombines TRBV3-1 (or the pseudogene TRBV3-2) with TRBJ2-5; D is unclear. Trimming took off 4 bases at V and 0 bases at J, with 15 bases between the two ends. The CDR3 length is 16 residues. Germline CDR1 and CDR2: LGHDT and YNNKEL (reference sequence).